These 7 T cell receptor beta chains were all obtained from the same sample, sequenced in a study of read filtering for tumor transcriptome and immune sequencing. The library was built from about 400 ng RNA with molecular barcoded adaptors for alpha/delta and beta/gamma chains. TCRdb re-called the reads with MiXCR, one entry per CDR3 protein. The sample lists about 63,000 distinct CDR3 sequences; about 15% were seen once. Sequencing used a population of CD138-negative cells sorted from bone marrow. The source is a donor at least 40 years old with multiple myeloma.

In its sample, this clonotype was seen many times. This chain connects TRBV7-2 to TRBJ2-7, with D tentatively TRBD1 or TRBD2 (5 bases each). The CDR3 runs to 16 residues. The V gene's germline CDR1 is SGHTA and CDR2 FQGNSA. V shed 4 bases and J shed 5 bases, with 21 bases lying between them. The CDR3 DNA is TGTGCCAGCAGCTCCAGCCGGGACCACGCCCCCGACGAGCAGTACTTC. Encoded protein: CASSSSRDHAPDEQYF.

This clonotype has only one observation. Being one base from a much bigger clone, this may be a read error. The V call is TRBV29-1, the J call TRBJ1-1; no firm D call. Germline loops: CDR1 SQVTM, CDR2 ANQGSEA. The CDR3 has 11 residues. V lost 8 bases and J 4 bases, leaving 11 bases between the germline ends. CDR3: CSSRWGTEAFF. The CDR3, as DNA: TGCAGCTCTAGATGGGGCACTGAAGCTTTCTTT. Drawing the rest from reference TRBV29-1 and TRBJ1-1, the complete variable domain is SAVISQKPSRDICQRGTSLTIQCQVDSQVTMMFWYRQQPGQSLTLIATANQGSEATYESGFVIDKFPISRPNLTFSTLTVSNMSPEDSSIYLCSSRWGTEAFFGQGTRLTVV.

With regard to this clonotype: A much larger clone differs by one base, so this may be a read error. This rearrangement joins TRBV7-3 to TRBJ2-1, with a possible D match to TRBD1 (5 bases). This CDR3 comprises 13 residues. Germline V CDR1 and CDR2: SGHTA, FQGTGA. CDR3 sequence: CAGSLNRNNEQFF. DNA for the CDR3: TGTGCCGGCAGCTTAAACAGGAACAATGAGCAGTTCTTC.

This clonotype appeared many times. The chain recombines TRBV29-1 with TRBJ2-1, with D perhaps given as TRBD1 or TRBD2 (5 bases each). Per the germline V gene, CDR1 is SQVTM and CDR2 is ANQGSEA. This CDR3 is built from 10 residues. The V and J ends lost 6 bases and 13 bases respectively, with 13 bases between them. In nucleotides, the CDR3 is TGCAGCGTCCCCGGGACCAAACAGTTCTTC. Protein product: CSVPGTKQFF.

The table lists this clonotype with many counts. V usage is TRBV28 and J usage is TRBJ1-1; no clear D. The CDR3 covers 12 residues. Germline lookup yields CDR1 MDHEN and CDR2 SYDVKM. V was trimmed by 2 bases and J by 13 bases, leaving 14 bases between them. The CDR3 sequence is CASSLKDRRGFF. DNA for the CDR3: TGTGCCAGCAGTTTAAAGGACCGACGGGGTTTCTTT. The full variable domain, its missing parts supplied by reference TRBV28 and TRBJ1-1, is DVKVTQSSRYLVKRTGEKVFLECVQDMDHENMFWYRQDPGLGLRLIYFSYDVKMKEKGDIPEGYSVSREKKERFSLILESASTNQTSMYLCASSLKDRRGFFGQGTRLTVV.

This clonotype has at least ten counts. The J gene is TRBJ2-7, the V gene TRBV6-2 or TRBV6-3; D unclear. The V gene lost 5 bases and the J gene lost 2 bases, with 10 bases spanning the gap. CDR1 MNHEY and CDR2 SVGEGT come from the germline V gene. The CDR3 is 13 residues long. CDR3: CASSDPPTYEQYF. CDR3 bases: TGTGCCAGCAGTGATCCTCCGACCTACGAGCAGTACTTC.

This clonotype has just a few counts. The chain links TRBV12-3 or TRBV12-4 to TRBJ2-2; no clear D gene. The CDR3 spans 15 residues. The V gene lost 3 bases and the J gene lost 5 bases, with 13 bases spanning the gap. Written as DNA, the CDR3 is TGTGCCAGCAGTTTGGTATCCCAAGGGACCGGGGAGCTGTTTTTT. It encodes CASSLVSQGTGELFF.